This T cell receptor (beta chain) was found in a study of cytomegalovirus exposure and HLA in healthy donors. The study, taken as a whole, reports: Later examination showed HLA-associated TCR beta chains had greater clonal expansion than equally common others.

This CDR3 spans 14 amino acids. Germline CDR1 and CDR2: MNHNS and SASEGT. Between the trimmed V and J ends, which lost 2 bases and 4 bases, there was a span of 12 bases. Comment on this clone: Its antigen is unknown. This probably arose from a read error, given a far larger clone one base away.

Use of 60 Vbeta and 13 Jbeta primers characterized the PCR. Method: immunoSEQ multiplex PCR; TCRdb's copy keeps in-frame clones and lacks some. The table shows 110,000 or so clones, with less than 80% occurring only once. This TCR was recovered from a woman between 45 and 65 years old in good health and CMV-seropositive. The V and J genes are TRBV6-1 and TRBJ2-7; D perhaps matches TRBD2 (5 bases). Sequencing was done on a sample of PBMCs. The CDR3 is CASSEFGGLYEQYF. The CDR3 DNA follows: TGTGCCAGCAGTGAATTTGGCGGGCTATACGAGCAGTACTTC.